This T cell receptor (beta chain) was obtained from a study of control samples from healthy donors and cancer patients. The repertoire was sequenced with immunoSEQ multiplex PCR; TCRdb's copy has only in-frame clones and lacks some. In the table there are 70,000 or so clones, 90% to 95% of which are singletons. This CDR3 spans 15 amino acids. Looked up from germline, CDR1 is MNHGY and CDR2 is SAAAGT. The V and J ends lost 6 bases and 0 bases respectively, with 14 bases between them. The chain combines TRBV6-8 with TRBJ1-1; D unclear. The TCR was taken from a woman in her forties in good health. What was sequenced was blood. The CDR3 DNA sequence: TGTGCCAGCAGAGGATTGGATCTGATGAACACTGAAGCTTTCTTT. Encoded protein: CASRGLDLMNTEAFF.